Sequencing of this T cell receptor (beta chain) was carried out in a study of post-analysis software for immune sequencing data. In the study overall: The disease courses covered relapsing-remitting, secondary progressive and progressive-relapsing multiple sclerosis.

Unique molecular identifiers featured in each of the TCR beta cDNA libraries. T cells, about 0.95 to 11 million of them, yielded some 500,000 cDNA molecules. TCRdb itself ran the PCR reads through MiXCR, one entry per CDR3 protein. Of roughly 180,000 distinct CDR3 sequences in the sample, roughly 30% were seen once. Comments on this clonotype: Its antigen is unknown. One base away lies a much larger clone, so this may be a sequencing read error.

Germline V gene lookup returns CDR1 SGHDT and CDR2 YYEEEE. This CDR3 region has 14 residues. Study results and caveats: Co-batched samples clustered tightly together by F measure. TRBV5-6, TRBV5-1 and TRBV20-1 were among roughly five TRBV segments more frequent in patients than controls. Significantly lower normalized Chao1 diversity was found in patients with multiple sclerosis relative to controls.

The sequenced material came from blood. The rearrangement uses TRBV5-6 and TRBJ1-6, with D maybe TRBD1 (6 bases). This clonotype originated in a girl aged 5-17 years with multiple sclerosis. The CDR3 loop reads CASSLQGYNSPPHF. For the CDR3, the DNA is TGTGCCAGCAGCTTACAGGGTTATAATTCACCCCCCCACTTT.